This TCR beta chain was sequenced for a study of OX40 agonist ivuxolimab in advanced cancers. Looking at the study overall: At 0.01 to 10 mg/kg, ivuxolimab was administered intravenously to patients every 2 weeks. Hepatocellular carcinoma, melanoma, renal cell or head and neck cancer occurred in dose-escalation patients.

Libraries were prepared by immunoSEQ multiplex PCR; TCRdb keeps only in-frame clonotypes and omits some of them. The table shows about 17,000 clones, with roughly 89% occurring only once. The CDR3 runs 14 residues. Germline V lookup: CDR1 MNHEY, CDR2 SVGAGI. Trimming left V 4 bases short and J 2 bases short, with 9 bases between. The receptor comes from an adult with an advanced solid tumor such as melanoma, head and neck, liver or kidney cancer. V usage is TRBV6-5 and J usage is TRBJ2-1, with D perhaps given as TRBD1 or TRBD2 (5 bases each). The source material was CD4+ or CD8+ T cells sorted from blood, sampled in a trial of the OX40 agonist ivuxolimab. CDR3 protein: CASSFPGPYNEQFF. CDR3 in DNA: TGTGCCAGCAGTTTCCCGGGGCCCTACAATGAGCAGTTCTTC.